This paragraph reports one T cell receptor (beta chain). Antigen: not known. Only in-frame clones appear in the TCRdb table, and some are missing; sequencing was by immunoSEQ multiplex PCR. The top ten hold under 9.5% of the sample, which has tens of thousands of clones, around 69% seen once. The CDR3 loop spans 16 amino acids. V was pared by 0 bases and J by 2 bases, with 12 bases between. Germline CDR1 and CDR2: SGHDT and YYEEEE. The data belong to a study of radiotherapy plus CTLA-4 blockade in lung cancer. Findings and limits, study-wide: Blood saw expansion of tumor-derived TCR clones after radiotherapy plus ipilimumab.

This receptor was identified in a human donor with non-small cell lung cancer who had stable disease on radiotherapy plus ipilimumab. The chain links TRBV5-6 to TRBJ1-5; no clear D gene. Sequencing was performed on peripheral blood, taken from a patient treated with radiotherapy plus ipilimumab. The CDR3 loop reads CASSLAASAGNQPQHF. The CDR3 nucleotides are TGTGCCAGCAGCTTGGCCGCTTCTGCGGGCAATCAGCCCCAGCATTTT.